Reported below is one T cell receptor (beta chain). Its cognate antigen is unknown. Around 30,000 T cell genomes, or 200 ng DNA, went into the sorted-subset replicate PCRs. The repertoire was sequenced with immunoSEQ multiplex PCR; TCRdb's copy has only in-frame clones and lacks some. The sample consists of 2 million to 2.5 million clones, 85% to 95% of them appearing once. These data come from a study of shared clonotypes between healthy human individuals. Study details: Three plates were used per donor for CD4 naive, three for CD4 memory, two for CD8 naive and one for CD8 memory.

Study results and limitations: Rarefaction curves obtained for sorted subsets showed sequencing incomplete despite large depth. Naive subsets usually exceeded memory subsets in estimated richness.

The receptor was derived from a man between 18 and 29 years old in good health. Some clones in this sample may be carry-over from other donors' samples. The specimen sequenced was naive CD4+ T cells from PBMCs. Documented subset: CD45RA+ positively selected.

CDR3: CASSGDSAPSTGELFF. CDR3 DNA: TGCGCCAGCAGCGGGGACAGTGCCCCGAGCACCGGGGAGCTGTTTTTT. The gene calls are TRBV5-1 and TRBJ2-2; 7 bases are a match to TRBD1. Germline V gene sequence: CDR1 SGHRS, CDR2 YFSETQ. Trimming removed 4 bases from V and 4 bases from J; junction bases left unmatched: 10. This CDR3 has 16 amino acids.